One and the same sample provided the 4 T cell receptor beta chains below, sequenced in a study of OX40 agonist ivuxolimab in advanced cancers. Sequencing used immunoSEQ multiplex PCR; TCRdb keeps in-frame clones, though not all of them. In the table there are 10,000 or so clones, about 80% of which are singletons. The material was CD4+ or CD8+ T cells sorted from blood, obtained in a trial of the OX40 agonist ivuxolimab. The receptor set was obtained from an adult with an advanced solid tumor such as melanoma, head and neck, liver or kidney cancer.

The V call is TRBV6-1, the J call TRBJ2-7; 9 bases agree with TRBD2. Trimming cost V 2 bases and J 0 bases; bases outside gene matches: 2. Germline-derived CDR1 and CDR2 are MNHNS and SASEGT. The CDR3 extends over 15 amino acids. The CDR3 reads CASSEFSGSSYEQYF. The CDR3 DNA sequence: TGTGCCAGCAGTGAATTTAGCGGGAGCTCCTACGAGCAGTACTTC.

This chain links TRBV5-4 with TRBJ2-1, with D perhaps TRBD1 or TRBD2 (5 bases each). The CDR3 runs to 12 residues. The ends were cut back, 7 bases at V and 4 bases at J, with 9 bases in the middle. CDR1 SGHNT and CDR2 YYREEE come from the germline V gene (reference sequence). The CDR3 region is CASRDGYNEQFF. The CDR3 nucleotides are TGTGCCAGCCGGGACGGATACAATGAGCAGTTCTTC.

This sequence joins TRBV5-8 and TRBJ1-1, with D uncertain. The CDR3 has 14 amino acids. Germline loops: CDR1 SGHTS, CDR2 YDEGEE. Trimming left V 4 bases short and J 1 base short, with 11 bases between. CDR3 DNA sequence: TGTGCCAGCAGCCTACCCGGGGAGAACACTGAAGCTTTCTTT. It is translated as CASSLPGENTEAFF.

This clone was detected a few times. The CDR3, as DNA: TGCGCCAGCAGGGGGACAGTGGGCACCGGGGAGCTGTTTTTT. Its protein is CASRGTVGTGELFF. The rearrangement uses TRBV5-1 and TRBJ2-2; 7 bases map to TRBD1. The CDR3 has 14 residues. Germline CDR1 is SGHRS and CDR2 is YFSETQ. Trimming at V came to 5 bases and at J to 4 bases, leaving 5 bases not matched to a gene.